This passage covers 23 T cell receptor beta chains from one sample sequenced in a study of control samples from healthy donors and cancer patients. The repertoire was sequenced with immunoSEQ multiplex PCR; TCRdb's copy has only in-frame clones and lacks some. This table has approximately 100,000 clones, approximately 90% appearing once. Sequencing was done on a sample of blood. These receptors were collected from a man younger than 40 in good health.

In this sample, this clone turned up a few times. V is TRBV6-5 and J is TRBJ1-1; tentatively, D is TRBD1 (6 bases). V lost 6 bases, J lost 7 bases, and 15 bases lay in between. Germline CDR1 is MNHEY and CDR2 is SVGAGI. The CDR3 contains 13 residues. The CDR3: CASSLDRKNEAFF. The CDR3 coding sequence is TGTGCCAGCAGCCTCGACAGGAAGAATGAAGCTTTCTTT.

This clone occurred a few times. The chain joins TRBV5-1 to TRBJ2-7, with 8 bases that match TRBD1. Germline CDR1 and CDR2: SGHRS and YFSETQ. Trimming cost V 1 base and J 0 bases; bases outside gene matches: 9. The CDR3 contains 17 residues. CDR3 loop: CASSLPGTGVSSYEQYF. The CDR3 DNA reads as TGCGCCAGCAGCTTGCCGGGGACAGGCGTAAGCTCCTACGAGCAGTACTTC.

Only a few counts were recorded for this clone. This sequence joins TRBV5-4 and TRBJ2-3; D call uncertain. Looked up from germline, CDR1 is SGHNT and CDR2 is YYREEE (reference sequence). V was shortened by 3 bases and J by 4 bases, with 15 bases between the two germline ends. The CDR3 consists of 15 residues. Here the CDR3 reads CASSYSSTRSDTQYF. In nucleotides, the CDR3 is TGTGCCAGCAGCTATTCTTCGACCCGCTCAGATACGCAGTATTTT.

This chain links TRBV5-4 with TRBJ2-3; D is unclear. CDR1 is SGHNT and CDR2 is YYREEE in the germline V gene (reference sequence). The CDR3 is 14 amino acids. The germline V and J ends were trimmed by 4 bases and 5 bases, with 14 bases remaining between them. CDR3 region: CASSRSQLGDTQYF. CDR3 nucleotide sequence: TGTGCCAGCAGCCGTTCCCAGTTGGGAGATACGCAGTATTTT. The full variable domain, with the rest looked up from reference TRBV5-4 and TRBJ2-3, is ETGVTQSPTHLIKTRGQQVTLRCSSQSGHNTVSWYQQALGQGPQFIFQYYREEENGRGNFPPRFSGLQFPNYSSELNVNALELDDSALYLCASSRSQLGDTQYFGPGTRLTVL.

The rearrangement uses TRBV30 and TRBJ1-1; D is possibly TRBD1 (5 bases). CDR3 length: 17 amino acids. V lost 0 bases and J lost 0, with 17 bases in between. In germline, CDR1 is GTSNPN, CDR2 SVGIG (reference sequence). CDR3 nucleotide sequence: TGTGCCTGGAGTGTAAGGGGAGGGAGGGAGTTGAACACTGAAGCTTTCTTT. It encodes CAWSVRGGRELNTEAFF.

The V gene is TRBV12-5, the J gene TRBJ2-5; 9 positions agree with TRBD1. Germline V lookup: CDR1 LGHNT, CDR2 FRNRAP. The CDR3 is made up of 14 amino acids. The V and J ends lost 6 bases and 2 bases, in that order; junction bases with no gene match: 4. CDR3 in DNA: TGTGCTAGTGGCCGTGGGACAGGGCAAGAGACCCAGTACTTC. Translated, it gives CASGRGTGQETQYF.

The rearrangement links TRBV4-1 to TRBJ2-1; D gene unclear. Per the germline V gene, CDR1 is MGHRA and CDR2 is YSYEKL. V dropped 6 bases and J dropped 4 bases, with 19 bases sitting between them. The CDR3 has 16 residues. The DNA of the CDR3 is TGCGCCAGCAGTGGATGGGCCGGGCAGGTTTACAATGAGCAGTTCTTC. Translating gives CASSGWAGQVYNEQFF.

This chain joins TRBV4-1 and TRBJ2-1; no clear D. Germline CDR1 is MGHRA and CDR2 is YSYEKL. The V end lost 2 bases, the J end lost 8 bases, and 10 bases lay between the germline ends. This CDR3 is built from 13 residues. The CDR3 region is CASSQLGIDEQFF. CDR3 in DNA: TGCGCCAGCAGCCAACTGGGGATCGATGAGCAGTTCTTC.

This chain connects TRBV5-4 to TRBJ2-1; D is uncertain. Trimming shortened V by 3 bases and J by 7 bases, and 14 bases separated the two germline ends. The CDR3 consists of 14 residues. Germline CDR1 and CDR2: SGHNT and YYREEE (reference sequence). The CDR3 bases are TGTGCCAGCAGCTCTACGCTGGGTAGGAATGAGCAGTTCTTC. Protein sequence: CASSSTLGRNEQFF.

The V call is TRBV18, the J call TRBJ2-5; D perhaps matches TRBD2 (5 bases). This CDR3 is built from 14 residues. Germline CDR1 reads KGHSH; CDR2 reads LQKENI. V was pared by 1 base and J by 1 base, with 7 bases between. This CDR3 is CASSPRAAQETQYF. CDR3 DNA sequence: TGTGCCAGCTCACCACGAGCGGCCCAAGAGACCCAGTACTTC.

This clone was observed a single time. The chain combines TRBV7-2 with TRBJ1-2; the D is unclear. V was shortened by 7 bases and J by 0 bases, with 12 bases between the two germline ends. This CDR3 has 14 amino acids. From germline, CDR1 is SGHTA and CDR2 FQGNSA. CDR3 bases: TGTGCCAGCACCCAGCCGAATTCTAACTATGGCTACACCTTC. Its translation: CASTQPNSNYGYTF. Combining the CDR3 with reference TRBV7-2 and TRBJ1-2 gives the whole variable domain GAGVSQSPSNKVTEKGKDVELRCDPISGHTALYWYRQSLGQGLEFLIYFQGNSAPDKSGLPSDRFSAERTGGSVSTLTIQRTQQEDSAVYLCASTQPNSNYGYTFGSGTRLTVV.

This clone appeared a few times. This chain uses TRBV5-1 with TRBJ1-2; 8 bases agree with TRBD1. Trimming removed 0 bases from V and 10 bases from J; junction bases left unmatched: 8. The germline V gene has CDR1 SGHRS and CDR2 YFSETQ. The CDR3 extends over 14 amino acids. CDR3 sequence (DNA): TGCGCCAGCAGCTTGGCCACAGGGGGAGATGACTACACCTTC. It is translated as CASSLATGGDDYTF.

This clone was picked up a small number of times. The chain links TRBV4-3 to TRBJ2-5; D could derive from TRBD1 or TRBD2 (5 bases each). The V gene lost 3 bases and the J gene lost 2 bases, with 19 bases spanning the gap. CDR1 and CDR2 (germline): LGHNA, YSLEER. This CDR3 contains 17 residues. The chain's CDR3 is CASSQFVGVEAQETQYF. The CDR3, as DNA: TGCGCCAGCAGCCAGTTCGTGGGGGTCGAGGCTCAAGAGACCCAGTACTTC.

CDR3 sequence: CASSSGGLGGDTQYF. The CDR3 nucleotides are TGTGCCAGCAGCTCGGGGGGACTGGGCGGAGATACGCAGTATTTT. The V gene is TRBV5-4, the J gene TRBJ2-3, with TRBD2 identical over 7 bases. V was clipped by 3 bases and J by 5 bases; unmatched bases: 9. From germline, CDR1 is SGHNT and CDR2 YYREEE (reference sequence). The CDR3 sequence is 15 residues long.

The chain combines TRBV2 with TRBJ1-5; D remains unclear. Deletions cut 11 bases from V and 6 bases from J, with 20 bases between. Germline V CDR1 and CDR2: SNHLY, FYNNEI. CDR3 size: 14 residues. CDR3 protein: CAGRTDVLGQPQHF. The CDR3 coding sequence is TGTGCCGGTCGGACGGACGTCTTGGGTCAGCCCCAGCATTTT. Combining the CDR3 with reference TRBV2 and TRBJ1-5 gives the whole variable domain EPEVTQTPSHQVTQMGQEVILRCVPISNHLYFYWYRQILGQKVEFLVSFYNNEISEKSEIFDDQFSVERPDGSNFTLKIRSTKLEDSAMYFCAGRTDVLGQPQHFGDGTRLSIL.

V and J are TRBV16 and TRBJ2-7; 9 nucleotides agree with TRBD2. CDR1 and CDR2 from the germline V gene are KGHSY and FQNENV. Losses at the gene ends were 4 bases for V and 4 bases for J; bases not matched to a gene: 11. The CDR3 covers 16 residues. This CDR3 reads CASSPVAREGTYEQYF. CDR3 nucleotide sequence: TGTGCCAGCAGCCCTGTGGCGCGGGAGGGGACGTACGAGCAGTACTTC.

This chain connects TRBV19 to TRBJ2-3; maybe TRBD2 (5 bases). The germline V gene encodes CDR1 LNHDA and CDR2 SQIVND (reference sequence). The CDR3 contains 16 residues. V was trimmed by 3 bases and J by 0 bases, leaving 13 bases between them. CDR3 DNA: TGTGCCAGTAGTATGGGTCGGGGTAGGAGCACAGATACGCAGTATTTT. Protein product: CASSMGRGRSTDTQYF.

The V and J genes are TRBV30 and TRBJ2-1; no definite D call. Germline CDR1 and CDR2: GTSNPN and SVGIG (reference sequence). V shed 2 bases and J shed 4 bases, with 12 bases lying between them. The CDR3 covers 14 residues. The CDR3 nucleotides read TGTGCCTGGAGTATGAGCGCTTCGTACAATGAGCAGTTCTTC. This sequence encodes CAWSMSASYNEQFF.

The chain recombines TRBV3-1 (or the pseudogene TRBV3-2) with TRBJ2-5; a possible D gene is TRBD2 (5 bases). Germline CDR1 is LGHDT and CDR2 is YNNKEL (reference sequence). The CDR3 has 14 residues. Trimming shortened V by 5 bases and J by 4 bases, and 14 bases separated the two germline ends. The CDR3 region has the DNA TGTGCCAGCAGCTGGAGCCCGAGGGCAGAGACCCAGTACTTC. This gives the protein CASSWSPRAETQYF.

V usage is TRBV3-1 (or the pseudogene TRBV3-2) and J usage is TRBJ2-3; 7 positions match TRBD1. V shed 4 bases, J shed 0 bases, and the junction held 4 bases outside the gene matches. The CDR3 consists of 15 residues. The V gene's germline CDR1 is LGHDT and CDR2 YNNKEL (reference sequence). The CDR3 region has the DNA TGTGCCAGCAGCCCGACAGGGACCAGCACAGATACGCAGTATTTT. The encoded protein is CASSPTGTSTDTQYF.

The V call is TRBV7-2, the J call TRBJ2-1; a possible D gene is TRBD1 (5 bases). Germline-derived CDR1 and CDR2 are SGHTA and FQGNSA. The CDR3 is 14 amino acids. V was pared by 3 bases and J by 4 bases, with 10 bases between. The CDR3 DNA reads as TGTGCCAGCAGCTTGCAGGGAAAATACAATGAGCAGTTCTTC. Translating gives CASSLQGKYNEQFF. The full variable domain, its missing parts supplied by reference TRBV7-2 and TRBJ2-1, is GAGVSQSPSNKVTEKGKDVELRCDPISGHTALYWYRQSLGQGLEFLIYFQGNSAPDKSGLPSDRFSAERTGGSVSTLTIQRTQQEDSAVYLCASSLQGKYNEQFFGPGTRLTVL.

This chain links TRBV18 with TRBJ2-5, with 9 bases fitting TRBD2. CDR1 is KGHSH, CDR2 LQKENI, per germline. J was trimmed by 3 bases and V by 1 base; bases with no gene match: 0. CDR3 length: 14 residues. The CDR3 DNA is TGTGCCAGCTCACCACGGACTAGCGAAGAGACCCAGTACTTC. It yields the protein CASSPRTSEETQYF. Full variable domain (missing parts from reference TRBV18 and TRBJ2-5): NAGVMQNPRHLVRRRGQEARLRCSPMKGHSHVYWYRQLPEEGLKFMVYLQKENIIDESGMPKERFSAEFPKEGPSILRIQQVVRGDSAAYFCASSPRTSEETQYFGPGTRLLVL.

V gene TRBV5-4 combines with J gene TRBJ1-1; D unclear. CDR3 length: 14 amino acids. Germline CDR1 and CDR2: SGHNT and YYREEE (reference sequence). Trimming cost V 2 bases and J 4 bases, with 12 bases left between them. For the CDR3, the DNA is TGTGCCAGCAGCTTCCAGGCTCGGGGCACTGAAGCTTTCTTT. The encoded protein is CASSFQARGTEAFF.